The clone carrying this T cell receptor beta chain was detected a few times. The antigen remains undetermined. This record belongs to a study of T cell responses to AZD1222 COVID-19 vaccine. General observations from the study: Every sample of the repertoires postdated the peak T cell response. Spike-specific TCR breadth and depth were elevated following two AZD1222 doses. Donor demographics were predominantly white British with a female majority; clonal diversity may be underestimated.

The data were produced by immunoSEQ multiplex PCR, yet TCRdb's version contains in-frame clones alone and is incomplete. The sample contains 100,000 to 150,000 clones, more than 65% of which appear only once. Pooling of second doses given at about 4 or about 12 weeks was done. The sequence was obtained from an adult who received the AZD1222 COVID-19 vaccine. This sample comprised peripheral blood, obtained 28 days after the second AZD1222 dose.

CDR3 coding DNA: TGTGCCACGGGTCCCCCGAGCTCCTACAATGAGCAGTTCTTC. Its translation: CATGPPSSYNEQFF. The rearrangement links TRBV6-5 to TRBJ2-1, with D hard to call. Trimming removed 10 bases at V and 0 bases at J, with 13 bases between. This CDR3 comprises 14 residues. Per germline, CDR1 MNHEY and CDR2 SVGAGI.